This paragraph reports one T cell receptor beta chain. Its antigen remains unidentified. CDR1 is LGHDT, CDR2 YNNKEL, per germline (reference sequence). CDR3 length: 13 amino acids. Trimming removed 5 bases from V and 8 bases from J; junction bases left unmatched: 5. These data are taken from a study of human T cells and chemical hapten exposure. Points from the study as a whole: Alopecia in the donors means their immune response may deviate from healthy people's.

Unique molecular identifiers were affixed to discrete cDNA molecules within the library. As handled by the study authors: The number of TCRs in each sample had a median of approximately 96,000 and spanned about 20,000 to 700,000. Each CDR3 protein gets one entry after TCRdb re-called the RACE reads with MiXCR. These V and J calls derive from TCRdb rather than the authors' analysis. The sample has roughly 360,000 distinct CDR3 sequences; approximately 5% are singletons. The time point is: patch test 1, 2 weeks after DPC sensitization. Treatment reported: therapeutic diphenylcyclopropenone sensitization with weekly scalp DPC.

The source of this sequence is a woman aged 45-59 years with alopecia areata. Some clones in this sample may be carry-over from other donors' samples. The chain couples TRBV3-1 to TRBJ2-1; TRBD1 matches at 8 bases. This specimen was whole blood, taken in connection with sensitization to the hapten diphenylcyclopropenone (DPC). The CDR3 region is CASSGQGLYEQFF. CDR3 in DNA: TGTGCCAGCAGCGGACAGGGACTTTATGAGCAGTTCTTC.